This T cell receptor (beta chain) came from a study of cytomegalovirus exposure and HLA in healthy donors. Overall study context: Earlier, about 180 million T cells were analyzed, and 90 million to 120 million unique TCR beta sequences were found among them. Study results and limitations: Links to common viral pathogens appeared, in a later analysis, for several of the most significant clusters. A cluster of highly shared sequence variants was likely a sequencing artifact.

This clone appeared a few times. As yet, its antigen is unknown. A multiplex PCR was run with 60 Vbeta primers and 13 Jbeta primers. TCRdb's copy holds only in-frame clones and misses some; the assay was immunoSEQ multiplex PCR. The table lists 150,000 to 200,000 clones, approximately 84% of them singletons. The germline V gene encodes CDR1 WSHSY and CDR2 SAAADI. This CDR3 region has 17 residues. Losses at the gene ends were 10 bases for V and 0 bases for J; bases not matched to a gene: 18. Sequenced: PBMCs. The clonotype originates from a girl under 18 in good health and CMV-seropositive. The chain links TRBV10-2 to TRBJ2-7; 7 bases align to TRBD2. CDR3 in DNA: TGCGCCACTTCGTGGCGGGACTACTCTCTTAACTCCTACGAGCAGTACTTC. Protein sequence: CATSWRDYSLNSYEQYF.